The present T cell receptor (beta chain) was sequenced within a study of T cells in Graves' hyperthyroidism and ophthalmopathy. TCR beta CDR3 region amplification was performed from RNA transcripts. The study used the HTBI primer set for a first-round RT-PCR of the TCR CDR3. Each CDR3 protein gets one entry after TCRdb re-called the multiplex PCR reads with MiXCR. This table holds 600,000 to 750,000 distinct CDR3 sequences, around 15% found once. Every diagnosis used clinical symptoms, serum thyroxine and TRAb, thyroid ultrasound and orbital computed tomography. This TCR was recovered from a man aged 50 to 60 with Graves' hyperthyroidism. Material for sequencing was blood.

CDR3 bases: TGTGCCAGCAGCCCCCAAAGCGGGAGGAATTACAATGAGCAGTTCTTC. Protein product: CASSPQSGRNYNEQFF. The chain has TRBV6-2 or TRBV6-3 and TRBJ2-1, with 9 bases fitting TRBD2. This CDR3 comprises 16 residues. V trimming: 6 bases; J trimming: 4 bases; junction bases outside the gene matches: 10. Germline loops: CDR1 MNHEY, CDR2 SVGEGT.